Here is one TCR beta chain with its context. Its cognate antigen is unknown. The CDR3 spans 17 residues. J gave up 0 bases and V 0 bases, and 7 bases lay outside the gene matches. Germline lookup yields CDR1 DFQATT and CDR2 SNEGSKA (reference sequence). Those donors who had ophthalmopathy presented with moderate-to-severe activity, a CAS of ≥3, a NOSPECS of ≥4 and a duration under 3 months. Diagnosis used clinical symptoms, serum thyroxine, TRAb, thyroid ultrasound and orbital computed tomography. The PBMC fraction was derived from about 9.2 ml of fresh peripheral blood. This sample was included in a study of Graves' ophthalmopathy and Graves' hyperthyroidism. Study results and limitations: The 13-signature model separated ophthalmopathy from stable hyperthyroidism at around 88% sensitivity and roughly 81% specificity.

The sequenced template was RNA, covering the TCR beta CDR3 region. Investigators did first-round RT-PCR with HTBI primers, then second-round multiplex PCR. TCRdb re-analysed the multiplex PCR reads in MiXCR, keeping a single row per CDR3 protein. The data show 200,000 to 300,000 distinct CDR3 sequences, with 40% to 50% seen just once and more than 45% held by the top ten. The sequenced material came from peripheral blood. The clonotype comes from an adult man with Graves' ophthalmopathy. This chain uses TRBV20-1 with TRBJ1-1; 10 bases agree with TRBD1. The CDR3 is CSARDLVGTGVNTEAFF. The CDR3 DNA reads as TGCAGTGCTAGAGATCTCGTAGGGACAGGGGTGAACACTGAAGCTTTCTTT.